Given below is one T cell receptor beta chain in context. Germline CDR1 reads SNHLY; CDR2 reads FYNNEI. Trimming removed 6 bases from V and 0 bases from J; junction bases left unmatched: 6. There are 16 residues in the CDR3. The data originate from a study of blood T cell repertoires in COVID-19. The wider study: Samples of COVID-19 (acute and convalescent) were obtained from the United States, Italy and Spain. From T cells, B-cell-depleted T cells, or PBMCs came the material, which was cDNA or gDNA.

How the authors handled the data: Amplified reference gene primers provided the basis for estimating nucleated cell counts. The protocol was immunoSEQ multiplex PCR, while the TCRdb copy is restricted to in-frame clones and leaves out a portion. For V, J and clone size, that table is used; D and trimming come from the DNA. Of some 250,000 clones listed, 82% are singletons. The rearrangement uses TRBV2 and TRBJ1-3, with 9 bases aligning to TRBD1. This receptor was identified in a woman in her fifties or sixties with active or convalescent COVID-19. The specimen sequenced was peripheral blood. The CDR3 sequence: CASRWDRVFSGNTIYF. CDR3 DNA: TGTGCCAGCAGATGGGACAGGGTGTTCTCTGGAAACACCATATATTTT.